What follows describes a single T cell receptor beta chain. The antigen is not known. Germline V gene data show CDR1 as LGHNA and CDR2 as YSLEER. The V and J ends lost 0 bases and 5 bases respectively, with 25 bases between them. The CDR3 covers 19 residues. The data were obtained in a study of T cells in Graves' hyperthyroidism and ophthalmopathy. Study-level points and caveats: Ophthalmopathy onset followed model prediction by a median approximately seven months.

Amplified TCR beta CDR3 regions derived from RNA transcripts. Carried out on the TCR CDR3, a first-round RT-PCR used the HTBI primer set. TCRdb analysed the multiplex PCR reads with MiXCR anew, one entry per CDR3 protein. The repertoire consists of 700,000 or so distinct CDR3 sequences, with roughly 15% occurring once and the leading ten covering about 12%. Under 3 months was the duration of disease in ophthalmopathy patients, who also had a Clinical Activity Score of at least 3 and a NOSPECS grade of at least 4. Material for sequencing was blood. This TCR was sampled from a woman aged 50 to 60 with Graves' ophthalmopathy. V gene TRBV4-3 combines with J gene TRBJ2-5; D is perhaps TRBD2 (6 bases). CDR3 in DNA: TGCGCCAGCAGCCAAGATAGAAGGGGCCCGGGAGTTAAGGCTGAGACCCAGTACTTC. This sequence encodes CASSQDRRGPGVKAETQYF.